Listed here are 27 T cell receptor beta chains from one sample, sequenced in a study of shared clonotypes between healthy human individuals. Naive CD8 cells comprised CD45RO-negative, CCR7-positively selected cells, excluding terminally differentiated effector memory CD45RA+ cells. Profiled with immunoSEQ multiplex PCR; TCRdb holds only in-frame clones, not every one. Of about 2.1 million clones listed, just under 95% are singletons. Sequenced input: naive CD8+ T cells from PBMCs. The receptors were gathered from a man between 18 and 35 years old in good health. Some clones in this sample may be carry-over from other donors' samples.

V is TRBV9 and J is TRBJ1-2; the match to TRBD1 covers 7 bases. V lost 0 bases and J lost 6; bases outside the gene matches: 8. Per germline, CDR1 SGDLS and CDR2 YYNGEE. The CDR3 is 15 amino acids. CDR3 nucleotides: TGTGCCAGCAGCGTAGAAACAGGGGATGAAAATGGCTACACCTTC. Translating it yields CASSVETGDENGYTF. The variable domain in full, with the rest retrieved from reference TRBV9 and TRBJ1-2, is DSGVTQTPKHLITATGQRVTLRCSPRSGDLSVYWYQQSLDQGLQFLIQYYNGEERAKGNILERFSAQQFPDLHSELNLSSLELGDSALYFCASSVETGDENGYTFGSGTRLTVV.

The chain combines TRBV28 with TRBJ2-7; D is uncertain. Trimming removed 4 bases at V and 6 bases at J, with 10 bases between. This CDR3 is built from 12 residues. Germline lookup yields CDR1 MDHEN and CDR2 SYDVKM. The CDR3 loop reads CASSYPSPEQYF. For the CDR3, the DNA is TGTGCCAGCAGTTACCCGTCCCCCGAGCAGTACTTC.

The V and J genes are TRBV4-1 and TRBJ2-7, with 7 bases that match TRBD1. V was clipped by 0 bases and J by 2 bases; unmatched bases: 7. CDR1 MGHRA and CDR2 YSYEKL come from the germline V gene. This CDR3 contains 16 residues. This CDR3 is CASSQDSRGPPYEQYF. DNA for the CDR3: TGCGCCAGCAGCCAAGACTCGAGGGGGCCCCCCTACGAGCAGTACTTC.

The V call is TRBV7-9, the J call TRBJ2-2; D unclear. CDR1 and CDR2 from the germline V gene are SEHNR and FQNEAQ (reference sequence). V dropped 5 bases and J dropped 1 base, with 17 bases sitting between them. The CDR3 covers 17 residues. This chain's CDR3 is CASSHTLDQMNTGELFF. The CDR3 region has the DNA TGTGCCAGCAGCCACACTTTGGATCAAATGAACACCGGGGAGCTGTTTTTT.

The V and J genes are TRBV9 and TRBJ2-1; tentatively, D is TRBD1 (5 bases). The germline V gene has CDR1 SGDLS and CDR2 YYNGEE. The CDR3 has 14 amino acids. The V end lost 3 bases, the J end lost 6 bases, and 13 bases lay between the germline ends. The CDR3 sequence is CASSEGNNPNEQFF. For the CDR3, the DNA is TGTGCCAGCAGCGAGGGGAACAACCCCAATGAGCAGTTCTTC.

V gene TRBV7-2 combines with J gene TRBJ1-4, with TRBD1 as a possible D gene (5 bases). The CDR3 spans 16 residues. Trimming pared 0 bases from V and 7 bases from J, leaving 15 bases between. Looked up from germline, CDR1 is SGHTA and CDR2 is FQGNSA. DNA for the CDR3: TGTGCCAGCAGCTTAGCGCTAGAGGGGCTCGGTGAAAAACTGTTTTTT. This encodes CASSLALEGLGEKLFF.

The chain links TRBV5-4 to TRBJ1-1, with 7 bases aligning to TRBD1. Looked up from germline, CDR1 is SGHNT and CDR2 is YYREEE (reference sequence). V shed 2 bases and J 4 bases; nucleotides not matched to a gene: 5. This CDR3 has 14 amino acids. The CDR3 sequence: CASSFGRGGTEAFF. For the CDR3, the DNA is TGTGCCAGCAGCTTTGGCAGGGGGGGCACTGAAGCTTTCTTT.

This rearrangement joins TRBV27 to TRBJ1-4, with a weak D call TRBD1 (5 bases). This CDR3 has 14 amino acids. Germline assignment: CDR1 MNHEY and CDR2 SMNVEV (reference sequence). Trimming took off 3 bases at V and 8 bases at J, with 13 bases between the two ends. The CDR3 region is CASSFSGGREKLFF. CDR3 sequence (DNA): TGTGCCAGCAGTTTTTCCGGGGGTCGGGAAAAACTGTTTTTT.

The chain recombines TRBV9 with TRBJ2-3; 8 bases line up with TRBD2. The CDR3 extends over 14 amino acids. The junction had 5 bases not matched to a gene; V was cut back by 4 bases and J by 4 bases. The germline gives CDR1 SGDLS, CDR2 YYNGEE. Here the CDR3 DNA reads TGTGCCAGCAGCCCCGGGGGGGTTGCAGATACGCAGTATTTT. Translating gives CASSPGGVADTQYF.

The chain employs TRBV7-2 and TRBJ2-1, with unresolved D. Germline CDR1 is SGHTA and CDR2 is FQGNSA. The CDR3 is 14 amino acids. V gave up 3 bases and J gave up 6 bases, with 12 bases separating them. The CDR3 reads CASSFLGKRNEQFF. CDR3 DNA sequence: TGTGCCAGCAGCTTCCTGGGGAAACGCAATGAGCAGTTCTTC.

The gene calls are TRBV4-1 and TRBJ2-7, with TRBD1 identical over 11 bases. CDR3 size: 16 residues. With 2 bases clipped from V and 4 bases from J, the junction kept 7 bases outside the gene matches. CDR1 MGHRA and CDR2 YSYEKL come from the germline V gene. CDR3 amino acids: CASSQNMGQGVYEQYF. CDR3 nucleotide sequence: TGCGCCAGCAGCCAAAATATGGGACAGGGGGTATACGAGCAGTACTTC.

The chain recombines TRBV6-5 with TRBJ1-5, with TRBD1 as a possible D gene (6 bases). Germline lookup yields CDR1 MNHEY and CDR2 SVGAGI. V shed 4 bases and J shed 6 bases, with 13 bases lying between them. The CDR3 is 14 amino acids. The chain's CDR3 is CASSSGRGSQPQHF. The CDR3 DNA follows: TGTGCCAGCAGTTCCGGCAGGGGAAGTCAGCCCCAGCATTTT.

J is TRBJ2-7 and V is TRBV9; 7 nucleotides match TRBD1. CDR1 and CDR2 from the germline V gene are SGDLS and YYNGEE. The CDR3 is 15 amino acids. After removal of 3 bases from V and 0 bases from J, the junction contained 6 bases not matched to a gene. The CDR3 region has the DNA TGTGCCAGCAGCGGAGAGACAGGGTTCTCCTACGAGCAGTACTTC. Amino acid sequence: CASSGETGFSYEQYF.

The chain recombines TRBV5-6 with TRBJ1-1; no definite D call. The CDR3 totals 14 residues. The germline V and J ends were trimmed by 0 bases and 6 bases, with 12 bases remaining between them. Germline CDR1 reads SGHDT; CDR2 reads YYEEEE. The CDR3 region has the DNA TGTGCCAGCAGCTTGGGCAGTTACGGGCCTGAAGCTTTCTTT. Protein product: CASSLGSYGPEAFF.

The chain links TRBV2 to TRBJ2-3, with TRBD2 matching 9 bases. The CDR3 totals 17 residues. Germline CDR1 reads SNHLY; CDR2 reads FYNNEI. The ends lost 3 bases at V and 2 bases at J; junction bases unmatched: 9. CDR3 loop: CASSDAVGTSHTDTQYF. CDR3 DNA: TGTGCCAGCAGTGACGCGGTCGGGACTAGCCACACAGATACGCAGTATTTT.

Only one count was recorded for this clone. This chain connects TRBV7-9 to TRBJ2-5, with D uncertain. The CDR3 is 15 residues long. V was clipped by 2 bases and J by 1 base, with 11 bases between them. CDR1 and CDR2 from the germline V gene are SEHNR and FQNEAQ (reference sequence). CDR3 amino acids: CASSLPLRPQETQYF. The CDR3 region has the DNA TGTGCCAGCAGCTTACCTCTCCGGCCCCAAGAGACCCAGTACTTC.

Note on this clone: Other nucleotide sequences in the sample specify the same CDR3. The chain is built from TRBV29-1 and TRBJ2-7; D not resolved. The germline V gene encodes CDR1 SQVTM and CDR2 ANQGSEA. V lost 5 bases and J lost 2, with 7 bases in between. The CDR3 spans 11 residues. DNA of the CDR3: TGCAGCGTTATCTTGGCCTACGAGCAGTACTTC. Amino acid sequence: CSVILAYEQYF.

This clone was seen once. This chain links TRBV27 with TRBJ2-1, with TRBD2 matching 7 bases. The J segment lost 6 bases and the V segment lost 2 bases, leaving 4 bases of the junction unmatched. The length of the CDR3 is 14 residues. Germline CDR1 and CDR2: MNHEY and SMNVEV (reference sequence). The CDR3 nucleotides are TGTGCCAGCAGTTTAGTGGGAGGGCTCAATGAGCAGTTCTTC. Encoded protein: CASSLVGGLNEQFF.

The genes are TRBV7-7 and TRBJ2-7; the D gene is possibly TRBD2 (5 bases). This CDR3 comprises 13 residues. The germline V gene has CDR1 SSHAT and CDR2 FNYEAQ (reference sequence). The V and J ends lost 5 bases and 7 bases respectively, with 15 bases between them. This chain's CDR3 is CASSQTVRGEQYF. The CDR3 nucleotides read TGTGCCAGCAGCCAAACCGTCCGCGGGGAGCAGTACTTC. The variable domain in full, completed from reference TRBV7-7 and TRBJ2-7, reads GAGVSQSPRYKVTKRGQDVTLRCDPISSHATLYWYQQALGQGPEFLTYFNYEAQPDKSGLPSDRFSAERPEGSISTLTIQRTEQRDSAMYRCASSQTVRGEQYFGPGTRLTVT.

The J gene is TRBJ2-7, the V gene TRBV5-1; TRBD2 aligns across 13 bases. J lost 3 bases, V lost 7 bases, and 16 bases had no gene match. CDR3 length equals 18 residues. Germline V gives CDR1 SGHRS, CDR2 YFSETQ. CDR3 nucleotides: TGCGCCAGCGTGGCCGGGACTAGCGGGGTCCAACGTAACTACGAGCAGTACTTC. Translating gives CASVAGTSGVQRNYEQYF. The whole variable domain, remainder taken from reference TRBV5-1 and TRBJ2-7, is KAGVTQTPRYLIKTRGQQVTLSCSPISGHRSVSWYQQTPGQGLQFLFEYFSETQRNKGNFPGRFSGRQFSNSRSEMNVSTLELGDSALYLCASVAGTSGVQRNYEQYFGPGTRLTVT.

The chain is built from TRBV27 and TRBJ2-1, with TRBD1 matching over 11 bases. Trimming removed 4 bases from V and 8 bases from J; junction bases left unmatched: 7. This CDR3 spans 15 amino acids. The germline CDR1 and CDR2 sequences are MNHEY and SMNVEV (reference sequence). The CDR3, as DNA: TGTGCCAGCAGTTCCCCGGGACAGGGGGGGGATGAGCAGTTCTTC. Amino acids: CASSSPGQGGDEQFF.

This clone has just one count. The chain is built from TRBV4-3 and TRBJ2-2; 8 bases line up with TRBD2. V was pared by 2 bases and J by 8 bases, with 10 bases of the junction left unmatched. Germline V gene data show CDR1 as LGHNA and CDR2 as YSLEER. This CDR3 region has 16 residues. The CDR3 here is CASSQSREGLGGELFF. The CDR3 nucleotides read TGCGCCAGCAGCCAAAGCCGGGAGGGCCTGGGGGGGGAGCTGTTTTTT.

The chain recombines TRBV6-1 with TRBJ2-3; 8 bases align to TRBD1. The CDR3 consists of 16 residues. Germline V gene data show CDR1 as MNHNS and CDR2 as SASEGT. The trim removed 1 base at V and 6 bases at J, leaving 9 bases unmatched. Here the CDR3 DNA reads TGTGCCAGCAGTGAAGTGGGCGGACAGGGACGCGATACGCAGTATTTT. Protein: CASSEVGGQGRDTQYF.

The chain joins TRBV9 to TRBJ1-1; D gene uncertain. This CDR3 comprises 15 residues. Trimming took off 3 bases at V and 2 bases at J, with 14 bases between the two ends. In germline, CDR1 is SGDLS, CDR2 YYNGEE. CDR3: CASSAPLTPNTEAFF. The CDR3 DNA reads as TGTGCCAGCAGCGCGCCACTCACACCCAACACTGAAGCTTTCTTT.

This sequence joins TRBV23-1 and TRBJ2-7; 8 bases map to TRBD1. TRBV23-1 is recorded as an ORF, its role being uncertain. The CDR3 totals 16 residues. Trimming removed 1 base from V and 4 bases from J; junction bases left unmatched: 9. For the CDR3, the DNA is TGCGCCAGCAGTCAATACCATCGGACAGGGCCGTACGAGCAGTACTTC. This codes for CASSQYHRTGPYEQYF.

Only one count was recorded for this clone. The rearrangement links TRBV15 to TRBJ1-4, with unresolved D. Per germline, CDR1 LNHNV and CDR2 YYDKDF (reference sequence). Trimming took 3 bases from V and 7 from J, leaving 15 bases between them. CDR3 length: 15 residues. The CDR3 DNA follows: TGTGCCACCAGCAGGGAGGACTCATCGGGTGAAAAACTGTTTTTT. As protein: CATSREDSSGEKLFF.

This rearrangement joins TRBV28 to TRBJ1-1; D not resolved. There are 12 residues in the CDR3. V was cut by 3 bases and J by 3 bases, with 5 bases left in between. Germline CDR1 MDHEN, CDR2 SYDVKM. The CDR3 DNA reads as TGTGCCAGCAGTTTTCGATACACTGAAGCTTTCTTT. It encodes CASSFRYTEAFF.